The 7 T cell receptor beta chains below come from one sample, sequenced in a study of blood T cell repertoires in COVID-19. Only in-frame clones appear in the TCRdb table, and some are missing; sequencing was by immunoSEQ multiplex PCR. The table has over 250,000 clones, around 84% seen once; the top ten hold roughly 5.3%. The sequencing sample was made of PBMCs or T cells enriched from blood (not recorded which). These receptors originate from a man aged 35-49 years who had been exposed to COVID-19.

There are a few counts of this clone. The CDR3 DNA is TGTGCCAGCAGCTTAGGGCGGGAGTACAATGAGCAGTTCTTC. Translation: CASSLGREYNEQFF. V is TRBV11-2 and J is TRBJ2-1; 7 bases agree with TRBD2. This CDR3 has 14 residues. The V gene's germline CDR1 is SGHAT and CDR2 FQNNGV. Unmatched junction bases numbered 1, after V lost 1 base and J lost 4 bases.

CDR3 loop: CASGGGIGRNIQYF. In nucleotides, the CDR3 is TGTGCCAGCGGCGGAGGTATCGGGAGGAACATTCAGTACTTC. The genes are TRBV18 and TRBJ2-4; 7 bases agree with TRBD2. The trim removed 8 bases at V and 7 bases at J, leaving 11 bases unmatched. The CDR3 consists of 14 residues. Germline values: CDR1 KGHSH, CDR2 LQKENI.

The rearrangement joins TRBV5-6 to TRBJ2-1; D remains unclear. In germline, CDR1 is SGHDT, CDR2 YYEEEE. The V end was cut by 0 bases, the J end by 3 bases, with 13 bases between. The CDR3 is 16 residues long. CDR3 protein: CASSLESHVSYNEQFF. In DNA form, the CDR3 reads TGTGCCAGCAGCTTGGAGTCCCATGTCAGCTACAATGAGCAGTTCTTC.

This sequence joins TRBV30 and TRBJ1-1; 12 bases are a match to TRBD1. Per germline, CDR1 GTSNPN and CDR2 SVGIG (reference sequence). The V segment lost 3 bases and the J segment 10 bases; nucleotides outside the gene matches: 6. The CDR3 has 13 amino acids. CDR3 sequence: CAWRGTGGRGAFF. The CDR3 DNA reads as TGTGCCTGGAGGGGGACAGGGGGCCGAGGAGCTTTCTTT.

This chain joins TRBV9 and TRBJ2-3; 8 bases map to TRBD2. This CDR3 is 16 amino acids long. J was trimmed by 0 bases and V by 4 bases; bases with no gene match: 7. Germline V gives CDR1 SGDLS, CDR2 YYNGEE. CDR3 sequence reads: CASSFTSGPSTDTQYF. The CDR3 DNA reads TGTGCCAGCAGCTTTACTAGCGGACCTAGCACAGATACGCAGTATTTT.

The genes are TRBV29-1 and TRBJ2-4, with D possibly being TRBD1 (7 bases). Germline CDR1 and CDR2: SQVTM and ANQGSEA. V lost 6 bases and J 8 bases, leaving 17 bases between the germline ends. This CDR3 is 13 amino acids long. CDR3 in DNA: TGCAGCGTGGAATACAGGGGCGGGGACATTCAGTACTTC. This translates into CSVEYRGGDIQYF.

The CDR3 DNA reads TGTGCCAGCACCTCAGGGTCTGACATTCAGTACTTC. Encoded protein: CASTSGSDIQYF. This chain links TRBV7-9 with TRBJ2-4, with a tentative D call TRBD1 (5 bases). The CDR3 is 12 residues long. Trimming shortened V by 7 bases and J by 8 bases, and 12 bases separated the two germline ends. Germline CDR1 reads SEHNR; CDR2 reads FQNEAQ (reference sequence).